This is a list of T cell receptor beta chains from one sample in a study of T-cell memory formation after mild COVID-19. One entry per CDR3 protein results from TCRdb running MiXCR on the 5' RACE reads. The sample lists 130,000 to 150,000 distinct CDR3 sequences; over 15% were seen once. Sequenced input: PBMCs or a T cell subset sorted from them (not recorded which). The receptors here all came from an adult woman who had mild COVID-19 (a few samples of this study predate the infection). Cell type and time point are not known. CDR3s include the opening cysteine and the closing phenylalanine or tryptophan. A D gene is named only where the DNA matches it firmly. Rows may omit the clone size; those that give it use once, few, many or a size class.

CASSWEGGPSEQYF	TGCGCCAGCAGCTGGGAAGGGGGCCCATCCGAGCAGTACTTC	TRBV5-1	TRBJ2-7	.	TRBD1
CASSSGAGTDTQYF	TGCGCCAGCAGCTCAGGAGCAGGCACAGATACGCAGTATTTT	TRBV5-1	TRBJ2-3	few	.
CSASFHGLNTGELFF	TGCAGTGCTAGCTTCCACGGGCTGAACACCGGGGAGCTGTTTTTT	TRBV20-1	TRBJ2-2	few	.
CASSPQGDPNTEAFF	TGTGCCAGCAGCCCACAGGGGGACCCTAACACTGAAGCTTTCTTT	TRBV9	TRBJ1-1	.	TRBD1
CASSLVGHEQYF	TGTGCCAGCAGCTTAGTGGGTCACGAGCAGTACTTC	TRBV7-9	TRBJ2-7	.	.
CATSDLQFGGTDTQYF	TGTGCCACCAGTGATTTGCAATTTGGGGGCACAGATACGCAGTATTTT	TRBV24-1	TRBJ2-3	.	.
CASSHLPSGGENTGELFF	TGTGCCAGCAGCCACCTCCCTAGCGGGGGGGAGAACACCGGGGAGCTGTTTTTT	TRBV7-8	TRBJ2-2	few	TRBD2
CASSDVVGGSPLHF	TGTGCCAGCAGTGATGTGGTAGGGGGATCACCCCTCCACTTT	TRBV2	TRBJ1-6	few	.
CASSSEGGFYTGELFF	TGTGCCAGCAGCTCCGAAGGGGGATTCTACACCGGGGAGCTGTTTTTT	TRBV7-8	TRBJ2-2	.	.
CASSLDGTSTYEQYF	TGCGCCAGCAGCTTGGACGGGACTAGCACCTACGAGCAGTACTTC	TRBV5-1	TRBJ2-7	.	TRBD2
CASREQGGNSPLHF	TGTGCCAGCAGGGAACAGGGAGGCAATTCACCCCTCCACTTT	TRBV6-5	TRBJ1-6	few	.
CASSPRADSYEQYF	TGTGCCAGCTCACCTAGGGCGGATTCATACGAGCAGTACTTC	TRBV18	TRBJ2-7	few	.
CASSLWDYASGADF	TGTGCCAGCAGCTTATGGGACTATGCCAGTGGGGCGGATTTT	TRBV7-2	TRBJ2-3	few	TRBD2
CSVEGGGVDYNEQFF	TGCAGCGTTGAAGGAGGGGGTGTGGACTACAATGAGCAGTTCTTC	TRBV29-1	TRBJ2-1	.	.
CASSRPSGRAVEQFF	TGTGCCAGCAGTCGACCTAGCGGGAGGGCCGTGGAGCAGTTCTTC	TRBV27	TRBJ2-1	few	TRBD2
CASSPDNHRFYEQYF	TGTGCCAGCAGCCCCGACAATCACCGGTTCTACGAGCAGTACTTC	TRBV14	TRBJ2-7	once	.
CASSYHSGEYEQYF	TGTGCCAGCAGTTACCATAGCGGGGAATACGAGCAGTACTTC	TRBV12-3/TRBV12-4	TRBJ2-7	few	TRBD2
CASSLDQGIYEQYF	TGTGCCAGCAGCTTAGATCAGGGGATCTACGAGCAGTACTTC	TRBV7-9	TRBJ2-7	few	.
CASSLFLANQPQHF	TGTGCCAGCAGTTTATTCCTAGCAAATCAGCCCCAGCATTTT	TRBV12-3/TRBV12-4	TRBJ1-5	.	.
CASSGGLSTDTQYF	TGTGCCAGCAGTGGGGGACTTAGCACAGATACGCAGTATTTT	TRBV2	TRBJ2-3	.	.
CASRLDRGLGSPLHF	TGCGCCAGCCGATTGGACAGGGGCCTTGGGTCACCCCTCCACTTT	TRBV5-1	TRBJ1-6	.	TRBD1
CASSRAGSGDTQYF	TGTGCCAGCAGCCGAGCGGGTAGCGGGGATACGCAGTATTTT	TRBV7-9	TRBJ2-3	.	TRBD2
CASSSWGSQPQHF	TGTGCCAGCAGTTCCTGGGGGTCTCAGCCCCAGCATTTT	TRBV12-3/TRBV12-4	TRBJ1-5	.	.
CSARDPATAKNIQYF	TGCAGTGCTAGAGATCCGGCGACTGCCAAAAACATTCAGTACTTC	TRBV20-1	TRBJ2-4	few	.
CASSLDSGSRNEQFF	TGTGCCAGCAGCTTAGATAGCGGGAGTCGTAATGAACAGTTCTTC	TRBV7-2	TRBJ2-1	few	TRBD2
CSVSLDSYEQYF	TGCAGCGTTTCTCTGGACTCCTACGAGCAGTACTTC	TRBV29-1	TRBJ2-7	few	.
CSARDPRRGNGYTF	TGCAGTGCTAGAGATCCCCGCAGGGGGAATGGCTACACCTTC	TRBV20-1	TRBJ1-2	many	TRBD1
CASSLAETPGGTQYF	TGCGCCAGCAGCTTGGCTGAGACACCCGGCGGTACGCAGTATTTT	TRBV5-1	TRBJ2-3	.	.
CSVEVIPTDTQYF	TGCAGCGTTGAAGTGATTCCCACAGATACGCAGTATTTT	TRBV29-1	TRBJ2-3	.	.
CASSEPAGGSDTQYF	TGTGCCAGCAGTGAACCAGCGGGAGGCTCAGATACGCAGTATTTT	TRBV2	TRBJ2-3	few	TRBD2
CASSLGNGYTF	TGTGCCAGCAGCTTAGGGAACGGCTACACCTTC	TRBV7-9	TRBJ1-2	.	.
CASSWADRDDGELFF	TGCGCCAGCAGCTGGGCCGACAGGGATGACGGGGAGCTGTTTTTT	TRBV5-1	TRBJ2-2	few	TRBD1
CASSVGGPGNEQFF	TGCGCCAGCAGCGTCGGGGGGCCGGGGAATGAGCAGTTCTTC	TRBV5-1	TRBJ2-1	.	.
CAISESGGFYNEQFF	TGTGCCATCAGTGAGTCGGGTGGGTTCTACAATGAGCAGTTCTTC	TRBV10-3	TRBJ2-1	few	.
CSANRGGGKETQYF	TGCAGTGCTAACCGGGGTGGCGGTAAAGAGACCCAGTACTTC	TRBV20-1	TRBJ2-5	.	.
CASSQDSWRTFF	TGTGCCAGCAGCCAAGATAGTTGGAGAACGTTCTTC	TRBV3-1	TRBJ2-1	.	.
CASSLEGPFDTEAFF	TGCGCCAGCAGCTTGGAAGGCCCATTTGACACTGAAGCTTTCTTT	TRBV5-1	TRBJ1-1	.	.
CASSLQSTTNEKLFF	TGTGCCAGCAGCCTTCAGTCAACAACTAATGAAAAACTGTTTTTT	TRBV7-2	TRBJ1-4	.	.
CASSLTQYEQYF	TGTGCCAGCAGCTTGACCCAGTACGAGCAGTACTTC	TRBV5-6	TRBJ2-7	.	.
CASSLVAGGNNEQFF	TGCGCCAGCAGCTTGGTAGCGGGGGGTAACAATGAGCAGTTCTTC	TRBV5-1	TRBJ2-1	few	TRBD2
CATGTGPSTDTQYF	TGTGCCACCGGGACAGGGCCGTCCACAGATACGCAGTATTTT	TRBV24-1	TRBJ2-3	few	TRBD1
CASSTVLGRTGGVSTEAFF	TGCGCCAGCAGCACAGTCCTGGGAAGGACAGGGGGGGTGAGCACTGAAGCTTTCTTT	TRBV5-1	TRBJ1-1	once	TRBD1
CASSLSSFLEQFF	TGTGCCAGCTCACTCTCTAGCTTCCTTGAGCAGTTCTTC	TRBV18	TRBJ2-1	.	.
CASKPSSTDTQYF	TGTGCCAGTAAACCTAGCTCCACAGATACGCAGTATTTT	TRBV6-2/TRBV6-3	TRBJ2-3	few	.
CASSPIGTGFTEAFF	TGTGCCAGCAGTCCGATCGGGACAGGGTTCACTGAAGCTTTCTTT	TRBV12-3/TRBV12-4	TRBJ1-1	.	TRBD1
CSARDPRLAGVNYEQYF	TGCAGTGCTAGAGATCCCCGGCTAGCGGGAGTGAACTACGAGCAGTACTTC	TRBV20-1	TRBJ2-7	.	TRBD2
CASSPQGTTPADTQYF	TGCGCCAGCAGCCCACAGGGTACCACTCCCGCAGATACGCAGTATTTT	TRBV5-1	TRBJ2-3	.	.
CASSLGTEAFF	TGTGCCAGCAGTTTAGGCACTGAAGCTTTCTTT	TRBV12-3/TRBV12-4	TRBJ1-1	many	.
CSVVGTTNTGELFF	TGCAGCGTTGTGGGGACGACGAACACCGGGGAGCTGTTTTTT	TRBV29-1	TRBJ2-2	.	.
CASNGVGNEQFF	TGTGCCAGCAACGGGGTGGGGAATGAGCAGTTCTTC	TRBV11-2	TRBJ2-1	.	.
CASSGLGTSLTDTQYF	TGTGCCAGCAGCGGCCTTGGGACTTCCCTCACAGATACGCAGTATTTT	TRBV3-1	TRBJ2-3	few	.
CASSSTRETQYF	TGTGCCAGCAGTTCAACTCGAGAGACCCAGTACTTC	TRBV12-3/TRBV12-4	TRBJ2-5	many	.
CATSREPADYEQYF	TGTGCCACCAGCAGAGAACCGGCGGACTACGAGCAGTACTTC	TRBV15	TRBJ2-7	few	.
CASSLAPGQGVSGANVLTF	TGTGCCAGCAGCTTAGCGCCGGGACAGGGTGTCTCTGGGGCCAACGTCCTGACTTTC	TRBV7-9	TRBJ2-6	few	TRBD1
CASSQTTGVMNTEAFF	TGCGCCAGCAGCCAAACGACAGGGGTGATGAACACTGAAGCTTTCTTT	TRBV5-1	TRBJ1-1	few	TRBD1
CASSVGGQSNQPQHF	TGTGCCAGCAGCGTAGGGGGACAGAGCAATCAGCCCCAGCATTTT	TRBV9	TRBJ1-5	.	TRBD1
CASSRDSLNEKLFF	TGTGCCAGCAGCCGGGACAGCCTTAATGAAAAACTGTTTTTT	TRBV7-2	TRBJ1-4	.	TRBD1
CASSSFGQDTIYF	TGTGCCAGCAGCTCCTTCGGGCAAGACACCATATATTTT	TRBV7-2	TRBJ1-3	few	.
CASSLARTAGNTIYF	TGCGCCAGCAGCTTGGCTCGGACAGCTGGAAACACCATATATTTT	TRBV5-1	TRBJ1-3	few	.
CSVAGPSNQPQHF	TGCAGCGTTGCAGGGCCTAGCAATCAGCCCCAGCATTTT	TRBV29-1	TRBJ1-5	.	.